The 24 T cell receptor beta chains listed next were all sequenced from one sample in a study of blood T cell repertoires in COVID-19. TCRdb's copy holds only in-frame clones and misses some; the assay was immunoSEQ multiplex PCR. Of about 180,000 clones in the sample, about 88% are singletons; the top ten hold roughly 9%. Sequencing used PBMCs or T cells enriched from blood (not recorded which). The origin of the receptors is a woman between 18 and 29 years old who had recovered from COVID-19.

There are a few counts of this clone. J is TRBJ2-2 and V is TRBV2, with D perhaps TRBD2 (8 bases). Per the germline V gene, CDR1 is SNHLY and CDR2 is FYNNEI. The CDR3 sequence is 15 residues long. Trimming removed 10 bases at V and 7 bases at J, with 22 bases between. DNA for the CDR3: TGTGCCACCCTACAGGGGAGCGGGAGTGGCGGGGAGCTGTTTTTT. This translates into CATLQGSGSGGELFF.

The chain combines TRBV3-1 (or the pseudogene TRBV3-2) with TRBJ2-7; maybe TRBD2 (5 bases). V was trimmed by 3 bases and J by 7 bases, leaving 22 bases between them. CDR3 length: 16 residues. Germline CDR1 and CDR2: LGHDT and YNNKEL (reference sequence). Here the CDR3 DNA reads TGTGCCAGCAGCCACCATCGAGACCCCACTACGGGAGAGCAGTACTTC. As protein: CASSHHRDPTTGEQYF.

This chain joins TRBV4-1 and TRBJ1-4, with D unresolved. The CDR3 totals 14 residues. Trimming removed 6 bases at V and 8 bases at J, with 16 bases between. CDR1 MGHRA and CDR2 YSYEKL come from the germline V gene. The CDR3 here is CASSLSGVGEKLFF. CDR3 DNA sequence: TGCGCCAGCAGTCTAAGCGGGGTAGGCGAAAAACTGTTTTTT.

The rearrangement joins TRBV27 to TRBJ2-2; 9 nucleotides align to TRBD1. Losses at the gene ends were 0 bases for V and 3 bases for J; bases not matched to a gene: 5. This CDR3 has 17 amino acids. Germline assignment: CDR1 MNHEY and CDR2 SMNVEV (reference sequence). The CDR3 nucleotides read TGTGCCAGCAGTTTATCGAGGGGACAGGGAGACACCGGGGAGCTGTTTTTT. Amino acid sequence: CASSLSRGQGDTGELFF.

J is TRBJ1-2 and V is TRBV6-5, with 7 bases matching TRBD1. The CDR3 has 15 amino acids. After removal of 5 bases from V and 7 bases from J, the junction contained 13 bases not matched to a gene. Looked up from germline, CDR1 is MNHEY and CDR2 is SVGAGI. The CDR3: CASSNVGRGIGGYTF. The CDR3 DNA reads TGTGCCAGCAGTAACGTGGGCAGGGGGATCGGTGGCTACACCTTC.

This clone occurred once. The genes are TRBV18 and TRBJ1-5; 8 bases align to TRBD1. The CDR3 runs to 15 residues. V lost 3 bases, J lost 7 bases, and 8 bases stayed unmatched. Germline values: CDR1 KGHSH, CDR2 LQKENI. The chain's CDR3 is CASSPTGALEQPQHF. The CDR3 DNA is TGTGCCAGCTCACCGACAGGGGCCCTGGAACAGCCCCAGCATTTT. Filled out from reference TRBV18 and TRBJ1-5, the complete variable domain reads NAGVMQNPRHLVRRRGQEARLRCSPMKGHSHVYWYRQLPEEGLKFMVYLQKENIIDESGMPKERFSAEFPKEGPSILRIQQVVRGDSAAYFCASSPTGALEQPQHFGDGTRLSIL.

The chain uses TRBV12-3 or TRBV12-4 and TRBJ1-6; D gene uncertain. The CDR3 runs 13 residues. The ends were cut back, 7 bases at V and 8 bases at J, with 12 bases in the middle. The CDR3, as DNA: TGTGCCAGCACCAACACGGGAGATTCACCCCTCCACTTT. It codes for CASTNTGDSPLHF.

This chain uses TRBV28 with TRBJ1-5; TRBD1 matches 8 bases. CDR1 and CDR2 (germline): MDHEN, SYDVKM. The V and J ends lost 10 bases and 6 bases, in that order; junction bases with no gene match: 5. CDR3 length equals 12 residues. The chain's CDR3 is CATRGQVQPQHF. DNA of the CDR3: TGTGCCACCAGGGGGCAGGTTCAGCCCCAGCATTTT.

The chain recombines TRBV19 with TRBJ2-1, with D perhaps TRBD1 (6 bases). V was shortened by 5 bases and J by 1 base, with 12 bases between the two germline ends. Per germline, CDR1 LNHDA and CDR2 SQIVND (reference sequence). The CDR3 runs 15 residues. CDR3 coding DNA: TGTGCCAGTAGTCCCCGCGACAGGTCCTACAATGAGCAGTTCTTC. Residues: CASSPRDRSYNEQFF.

The J gene is TRBJ1-6, the V gene TRBV2; possibly TRBD1 for D (5 bases). V was shortened by 6 bases and J by 0 bases, with 9 bases between the two germline ends. The CDR3 totals 15 residues. CDR1 SNHLY and CDR2 FYNNEI come from the germline V gene. The CDR3 sequence is CASRDSRSYNSPLHF. The CDR3 DNA follows: TGTGCCAGCAGAGACAGTCGCTCCTATAATTCACCCCTCCACTTT.

The chain has TRBV6-2 or TRBV6-3 and TRBJ2-6, with D possibly matching TRBD1 (6 bases). This CDR3 is 15 amino acids long. CDR1 is MNHEY and CDR2 is SVGEGT in the germline V gene. Deletions cut 5 bases from V and 0 bases from J, with 8 bases between. The CDR3 DNA reads as TGTGCCAGCAGTCGGGACAACTCTGGGGCCAACGTCCTGACTTTC. The encoded protein is CASSRDNSGANVLTF.

This chain uses TRBV28 with TRBJ2-7; D call uncertain. Germline V gene sequence: CDR1 MDHEN, CDR2 SYDVKM. The CDR3 consists of 14 residues. Trimming took off 1 base at V and 2 bases at J, with 9 bases between the two ends. CDR3 sequence: CASSLSIDTYEQYF. The DNA of the CDR3 is TGTGCCAGCAGTTTATCCATCGACACCTACGAGCAGTACTTC. Together with reference TRBV28 and TRBJ2-7, the CDR3 gives the full variable domain: DVKVTQSSRYLVKRTGEKVFLECVQDMDHENMFWYRQDPGLGLRLIYFSYDVKMKEKGDIPEGYSVSREKKERFSLILESASTNQTSMYLCASSLSIDTYEQYFGPGTRLTVT.

The genes are TRBV28 and TRBJ2-7; TRBD2 is a possible D gene (5 bases). In germline, CDR1 is MDHEN, CDR2 SYDVKM. The V and J ends lost 5 bases and 3 bases respectively, with 17 bases between them. The length of the CDR3 is 15 residues. CDR3 in amino acids: CASSPTYGVYYEQYF. The CDR3 DNA follows: TGTGCCAGCAGTCCCACCTACGGGGTCTACTACGAGCAGTACTTC.

The rearrangement joins TRBV7-8 to TRBJ1-2; D is perhaps TRBD1 (5 bases). Germline lookup yields CDR1 SGHVS and CDR2 FQNEAQ. The CDR3 is 13 amino acids. Trimming cost V 8 bases and J 0 bases, with 10 bases left between them. CDR3 sequence: CASLGQTNYGYTF. The CDR3 DNA is TGTGCCAGCTTGGGGCAGACTAACTATGGCTACACCTTC.

A remark on this clone: At one boundary the junction diverges from the germline segment, which might be a read error. The chain links TRBV5-1 to TRBJ1-4; the match to TRBD1 covers 7 bases. CDR3 length: 14 residues. Germline V CDR1 and CDR2: SGHRS, YFSETQ. CDR3 loop: CASSREGAKEKLFF. CDR3 DNA sequence: TGCGCCAGCAGCCGAGAGGGGGCTAAAGAAAAACTGTTTTTT.

This clone was recorded a few times. The J gene is TRBJ2-7, the V gene TRBV10-2; 7 nucleotides agree with TRBD2. V trimming: 8 bases; J trimming: 0 bases; junction bases outside the gene matches: 10. Per germline, CDR1 WSHSY and CDR2 SAAADI. There are 15 residues in the CDR3. CDR3 residues: CASLRGSGPSYEQYF. The CDR3 DNA reads as TGCGCCAGCCTGAGGGGTAGCGGGCCCTCCTACGAGCAGTACTTC.

Concerning this clone: One junction end disagrees with the germline gene, perhaps due to a read error. This CDR3 is also generated by other DNA sequences in the sample. The chain employs TRBV28 and TRBJ2-7, with 10 nucleotides matching TRBD2. CDR3 length equals 16 residues. The V gene's germline CDR1 is MDHEN and CDR2 SYDVKM. CDR3 DNA sequence: TGTGCCAGCAGTTCAGCGGGAGGGTCCTTTGCCTACGAGCAATACTTC. It is translated as CASSSAGGSFAYEQYF.

The CDR3 reads CASSSRGSGSPLHF. For the CDR3, the DNA is TGTGCCAGCAGCTCCCGGGGATCTGGCTCACCCCTCCACTTT. The chain employs TRBV7-2 and TRBJ1-6; D remains unclear. Trimming left V 4 bases short and J 10 bases short, with 14 bases between. CDR1 and CDR2 from the germline V gene are SGHTA and FQGNSA. This CDR3 is 14 amino acids long.

The chain recombines TRBV7-8 with TRBJ2-2; D gene uncertain. The CDR3 sequence is 12 residues long. Germline values: CDR1 SGHVS, CDR2 FQNEAQ. Trimming shortened V by 5 bases and J by 5 bases, and 6 bases separated the two germline ends. In DNA, the CDR3 is TGTGCCAGCAGCCCGACAACCGGGGAGCTGTTTTTT. Protein sequence: CASSPTTGELFF.

The J gene is TRBJ1-3, the V gene TRBV10-2; weak D call: TRBD1 (6 bases). V was trimmed by 0 bases and J by 2 bases, leaving 14 bases between them. The CDR3 consists of 17 residues. Germline V gene sequence: CDR1 WSHSY, CDR2 SAAADI. CDR3: CASSESPSGGPGNTIYF. The CDR3 DNA sequence: TGCGCCAGCAGTGAGTCACCGAGCGGGGGGCCTGGAAACACCATATATTTT.

The chain carries TRBV29-1 and TRBJ1-1, with TRBD1 as a possible D gene (6 bases). Germline values: CDR1 SQVTM, CDR2 ANQGSEA. CDR3 length: 13 residues. The V end was cut by 4 bases, the J end by 4 bases, with 13 bases between. DNA of the CDR3: TGCAGCGTTGGCGGGGGCGTTCGCACTGAAGCTTTCTTT. This translates into CSVGGGVRTEAFF. Full variable domain (outside the CDR3, taken from reference TRBV29-1 and TRBJ1-1): SAVISQKPSRDICQRGTSLTIQCQVDSQVTMMFWYRQQPGQSLTLIATANQGSEATYESGFVIDKFPISRPNLTFSTLTVSNMSPEDSSIYLCSVGGGVRTEAFFGQGTRLTVV.

V is TRBV7-2 and J is TRBJ1-4; tentative D call: TRBD1 (6 bases). Germline values: CDR1 SGHTA, CDR2 FQGNSA. Between the trimmed V and J ends, which lost 2 bases and 6 bases, there was a span of 16 bases. This CDR3 spans 16 amino acids. The CDR3 nucleotides are TGTGCCAGCAGCTTATCCATTGGCCAGGGGTATGAAAAACTGTTTTTT. It codes for CASSLSIGQGYEKLFF.

The chain combines TRBV2 with TRBJ1-2; TRBD1 matches at 7 bases. The trim removed 11 bases at V and 4 bases at J, leaving 7 bases unmatched. Germline V gene lookup returns CDR1 SNHLY and CDR2 FYNNEI. This CDR3 region has 12 residues. The CDR3 nucleotides are TGTGCCGGCCTACAGGGGTCCTATGGCTACACCTTC. It encodes CAGLQGSYGYTF.

This rearrangement joins TRBV12-3 or TRBV12-4 to TRBJ1-2; D ambiguous. V shed 5 bases and J shed 0 bases, with 7 bases lying between them. The CDR3 contains 13 residues. The CDR3 DNA reads TGTGCCAGCAGTACCGGAGCTAACTATGGCTACACCTTC. It translates to CASSTGANYGYTF.